This TCR beta chain was sequenced for a study of T-cell reconstitution after alpha-beta-depleted transplantation in children (TCRdb year 2016). For context, the study as a whole: The study quantitatively tracked T-cell immune reconstitution after TCRalphabeta/CD19-depleted allogeneic hematopoietic cell transplantation in children using TCR repertoire profiling.

From cysteine to phenylalanine, the CDR3 is 18 amino acids long. Just the 54-base CDR3 DNA is kept, in frame starting at base 1. The library was made by PCR. Sequencing took place on an Illumina HiSeq 2500. To normalize quantification of the TCRbeta repertoire, the TCR libraries were built with molecular barcoding that relied on unique molecular identifiers. TCRdb cleaned the public reads at Q25 with fastp, built clones with MiXCR and kept in-frame beta chains. Rows merge per CDR3 protein into single entries with the most common DNA and genes. This sample gives some 200,000 distinct CDR3 sequences in total; approximately 9.8% of them show up just once. Around 5% of the sample is held by the ten biggest clonotypes. With respect to this clonotype: The specificity of this receptor is unknown. Per-nucleotide qualities are absent, and no much larger clonotype sits a single base away.

The starting material was PBMCs from the stem cell graft donor, obtained from the stem cell graft. The sequence came from a human donor who donated a stem cell graft to a child with SCID. The chain was built from TRBV21-1 and TRBJ2-2; the table names TRBD2, a call not compared with the DNA. TRBV21-1 is a known pseudogene. The CDR3 in this case is CASSDSSGGTTNTGELFF. The DNA is TGTGCCAGCAGCGATTCTAGCGGGGGGACTACGAACACCGGGGAGCTGTTTTTT.